Presented here are 12 T cell receptor beta chains from one specimen sequenced in a study of cytomegalovirus exposure and HLA in healthy donors (TCRdb year 2017). Library preparation employed the immunoSEQ multiplex PCR assay. For the multiplex PCR, a mixture combining 60 forward primers for TCR Vbeta segments and 13 reverse primers for TCR Jbeta segments was used. The table comes from immuneACCESS by way of TCRdb, which keeps in-frame sequences with V and J called. Part of the clones is missing from these tables; in studies checked, under half for an unresolved V gene and the rest for unknown reasons. The sample table contains about 170,000 clones; only one count was recorded for over 80% of them. 1.2% of the sample is taken by the ten largest. What was sequenced was PBMCs. The receptors were gathered from a boy aged 2 to 10 in good health and CMV-seronegative.

This clone is termed medium-sized. This sequence joins TRBV7-9 and TRBJ1-2, with TRBD1 as a possible D gene (6 bases). Germline CDR1 SEHNR, CDR2 FQNEAQ (reference sequence). This CDR3 comprises 13 residues. V shed 1 base and J shed 6 bases, with 9 bases lying between them. The CDR3 region has the DNA TGTGCCAGCAGCTTAGAACAGGGCAATGGCTACACCTTC. This gives the protein CASSLEQGNGYTF.

The J gene is TRBJ2-2, the V gene TRBV7-9; 8 bases match TRBD2. There are 16 residues in the CDR3. Germline CDR1 and CDR2: SEHNR and FQNEAQ (reference sequence). Losses at the gene ends were 2 bases for V and 4 bases for J; bases not matched to a gene: 6. The CDR3 DNA follows: TGTGCCAGCAGCTTATACGGGACTAGTGGCACCGGGGAGCTGTTTTTT. This gives the protein CASSLYGTSGTGELFF.

The J gene is TRBJ2-1, the V gene TRBV5-1; 7 nucleotides agree with TRBD2. The junction had 6 bases not matched to a gene; V was cut back by 3 bases and J by 0 bases. This CDR3 is 16 amino acids long. Per germline, CDR1 SGHRS and CDR2 YFSETQ. The CDR3 DNA is TGCGCCAGCAGCTCCGGGACTACCCCCTCCTACAATGAGCAGTTCTTC. It codes for CASSSGTTPSYNEQFF.

A few counts support this clone. V gene TRBV18 combines with J gene TRBJ2-7; TRBD1 agrees at 8 bases. The germline gives CDR1 KGHSH, CDR2 LQKENI. This CDR3 has 14 residues. V lost 3 bases to trimming and J lost 5 bases; unmatched junction nucleotides: 6. The CDR3 reads CASSPGQGADEQYV. DNA for the CDR3: TGTGCCAGCTCACCCGGGCAGGGGGCTGACGAGCAGTACGTC.

The J gene is TRBJ2-1, the V gene TRBV5-8; tentative D call: TRBD2 (7 bases). The germline gives CDR1 SGHTS, CDR2 YDEGEE. V lost 4 bases and J lost 1, with 27 bases in between. The CDR3 length is 20 residues. CDR3 DNA: TGTGCCAGCAGCAAATGGGGGGGAGGATTCAACACAGGGTCCTACAATGAGCAGTTCTTC. This codes for CASSKWGGGFNTGSYNEQFF.

The chain employs TRBV5-6 and TRBJ2-7; 8 bases map to TRBD2. V lost 1 base to trimming and J lost 1 base; unmatched junction nucleotides: 4. There are 15 residues in the CDR3. CDR1 is SGHDT, CDR2 YYEEEE, per germline. CDR3 DNA: TGTGCCAGCAGCTTGATAACTAGCGGATCCTACGAGCAGTACTTC. This gives the protein CASSLITSGSYEQYF. The complete variable domain, with remaining parts taken from reference TRBV5-6 and TRBJ2-7, reads DAGVTQSPTHLIKTRGQQVTLRCSPKSGHDTVSWYQQALGQGPQFIFQYYEEEERQRGNFPDRFSGHQFPNYSSELNVNALLLGDSALYLCASSLITSGSYEQYFGPGTRLTVT.

The rearrangement uses TRBV29-1 and TRBJ1-1; D uncertain. The CDR3 is made up of 11 amino acids. Trimming took off 8 bases at V and 5 bases at J, with 12 bases between the two ends. Germline CDR1 is SQVTM and CDR2 is ANQGSEA. The CDR3 DNA is TGCAGCTCCCGAGGGTCTACTGAAGCTTTCTTT. The encoded protein is CSSRGSTEAFF. The full variable domain, in which reference TRBV29-1 and TRBJ1-1 provide the parts outside the CDR3, is SAVISQKPSRDICQRGTSLTIQCQVDSQVTMMFWYRQQPGQSLTLIATANQGSEATYESGFVIDKFPISRPNLTFSTLTVSNMSPEDSSIYLCSSRGSTEAFFGQGTRLTVV.

J is TRBJ1-1 and V is TRBV28; D is perhaps TRBD1 (6 bases). The CDR3 sequence is 14 residues long. Looked up from germline, CDR1 is MDHEN and CDR2 is SYDVKM. V was trimmed by 4 bases and J by 5 bases, leaving 14 bases between them. The CDR3 region is CASSSPQGETEAFF. CDR3 DNA: TGTGCCAGCAGTTCTCCACAGGGTGAGACTGAAGCTTTCTTT.

This clone turned up a few times. The chain joins TRBV6-1 to TRBJ1-5; a possible D gene is TRBD1 (5 bases). Deletions cut 3 bases from V and 5 bases from J, with 8 bases between. The CDR3 covers 13 residues. Germline CDR1 and CDR2: MNHNS and SASEGT. Here the CDR3 reads CASSDGADQPQHF. CDR3 DNA sequence: TGTGCCAGCAGTGATGGGGCGGATCAGCCCCAGCATTTT.

The rearrangement links TRBV7-2 to TRBJ2-7; D unresolved. Trimming took off 2 bases at V and 3 bases at J, with 5 bases between the two ends. CDR1 is SGHTA, CDR2 FQGNSA, per germline. The CDR3 covers 12 residues. The CDR3, as DNA: TGTGCCAGCAGCTTACGGAGCTACGAGCAGTACTTC. As protein: CASSLRSYEQYF. The whole variable domain, filled in from reference TRBV7-2 and TRBJ2-7, reads GAGVSQSPSNKVTEKGKDVELRCDPISGHTALYWYRQSLGQGLEFLIYFQGNSAPDKSGLPSDRFSAERTGGSVSTLTIQRTQQEDSAVYLCASSLRSYEQYFGPGTRLTVT.

The chain links TRBV4-3 to TRBJ2-1; 7 bases are shared with TRBD1. Looked up from germline, CDR1 is LGHNA and CDR2 is YSLEER. The CDR3 loop spans 17 amino acids. The trim removed 1 base at V and 2 bases at J, leaving 8 bases unmatched. The CDR3 protein is CASSQVAGGPPYNEQFF. The CDR3 DNA follows: TGCGCCAGCAGCCAAGTGGCAGGGGGACCCCCCTACAATGAGCAGTTCTTC.

The gene calls are TRBV10-1 and TRBJ2-1; weak D call: TRBD1 (5 bases). Looked up from germline, CDR1 is WNHNN and CDR2 is SYGVQD (reference sequence). V gave up 6 bases and J gave up 7 bases, with 19 bases separating them. The CDR3 extends over 15 amino acids. The CDR3 DNA reads as TGCGCCAGCAGCCGAGGAAGGGGCCGGAGTAATGAGCAGTTCTTC. Translated: CASSRGRGRSNEQFF.